A single T cell receptor beta chain is shown here with its context. The junction had 13 bases not matched to a gene; V was cut back by 2 bases and J by 6 bases. Germline assignment: CDR1 SGHAT and CDR2 FQNNGV. This CDR3 comprises 16 residues. The record originates from a study of PD-L1 blockade in urothelial cancer. For the study at large: Patients previously received 0 to 3 chemotherapy regimens. Samples came from 3 weeks, at the second dose, and 6 weeks into treatment. T cells numbered a median of roughly 150,000 in the blood samples.

The method was immunoSEQ multiplex PCR; TCRdb's version includes in-frame clones alone and lacks a portion of them. The sample carries about 82,000 clones, 90% recorded once. This rearrangement joins TRBV11-2 to TRBJ2-7; TRBD1 matches 7 bases. The sequences come from PBMCs, collected around atezolizumab (anti-PD-L1) treatment. The TCR comes from a man aged 60 to 69 with urothelial cancer. The CDR3 region is CASSLFRGRSGLEQYF. For the CDR3, the DNA is TGTGCCAGCAGCTTATTTAGGGGGCGGTCGGGTCTCGAGCAGTACTTC.